This T cell receptor beta chain was observed in a study of control samples from healthy donors and cancer patients. The CDR3 consists of 17 residues. Germline V lookup: CDR1 SEHNR, CDR2 FQNEAQ (reference sequence). Trimming stripped 1 base from V and 8 bases from J, with 21 bases between. TCRdb keeps only in-frame clones here, not all; method: immunoSEQ multiplex PCR. The sample holds some 13,000 clones, 60% to 85% seen once. J is TRBJ2-4 and V is TRBV7-9; D is perhaps TRBD1 or TRBD2 (5 bases each). Material: formalin-fixed, paraffin-embedded tissue. This TCR derives from a male donor with melanoma. CDR3 protein: CASSLDDGALKGDIQYF. CDR3 bases: TGTGCCAGCAGCTTAGACGACGGGGCCCTCAAGGGAGACATTCAGTACTTC.